The clone carrying this T cell receptor (beta chain) is medium-sized. Every patient experienced relapse after autologous stem cell transplantation, and brentuximab vedotin exposure varied. The V gene lost 8 bases and the J gene lost 4 bases, with 9 bases spanning the gap. Germline V gene sequence: CDR1 SGHAT, CDR2 FQNNGV. The CDR3 runs 11 residues. The sample belongs to a study of PD-1 blockade in classical Hodgkin lymphoma. Repertoires were generated with immunoSEQ multiplex PCR, while TCRdb's copy carries only in-frame clones and drops some. The repertoire holds 14,000 to 15,000 clones, with around 61% as singletons.

Here the sequenced sample was peripheral blood mononuclear cells (PBMCs), taken at baseline. The rearrangement links TRBV11-2 to TRBJ2-7; D uncertain. The TCR originated in a human donor with classical Hodgkin lymphoma. The chain's CDR3 is CASGNVYEQYF. CDR3 bases: TGTGCCAGCGGAAACGTTTACGAGCAGTACTTC.